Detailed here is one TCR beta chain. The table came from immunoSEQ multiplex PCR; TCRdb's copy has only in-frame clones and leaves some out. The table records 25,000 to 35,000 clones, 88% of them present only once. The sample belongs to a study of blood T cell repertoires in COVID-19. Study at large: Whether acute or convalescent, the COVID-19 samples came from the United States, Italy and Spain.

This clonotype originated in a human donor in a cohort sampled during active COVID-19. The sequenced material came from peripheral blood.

The chain's CDR3 is CASSQPGTSGYEQYF. The CDR3 nucleotides are TGTGCCAGCAGCCAACCCGGGACTAGCGGCTACGAGCAGTACTTC. The chain links TRBV4-2 to TRBJ2-7, with 11 bases matching TRBD2. Germline assignment: CDR1 LGHNA and CDR2 YNFKEQ. The J segment lost 3 bases and the V segment lost 2 bases, leaving 3 bases of the junction unmatched. The CDR3 is 15 amino acids.